Shown below are 29 T cell receptor beta chains from a single sample sequenced in a study of T cell responses to AZD1222 COVID-19 vaccine. The repertoire was sequenced with immunoSEQ multiplex PCR; TCRdb's copy has only in-frame clones and lacks some. The sample lists roughly 130,000 clones, 92% seen once, with 2.5% to 4% in the top ten. The input for sequencing was peripheral blood, taken on day 0 of AZD1222 vaccination. The receptor source for this set is an adult in good health.

The chain has TRBV9 and TRBJ2-3; 12 positions match TRBD2. V was clipped by 4 bases and J by 0 bases; unmatched bases: 12. The V gene's germline CDR1 is SGDLS and CDR2 YYNGEE. CDR3 length: 19 residues. CDR3 DNA sequence: TGTGCCAGCAGCATAAACCCCGGGACTAGCGGGTACAGCACAGATACGCAGTATTTT. This codes for CASSINPGTSGYSTDTQYF. The full variable domain, in which reference TRBV9 and TRBJ2-3 provide the parts outside the CDR3, is DSGVTQTPKHLITATGQRVTLRCSPRSGDLSVYWYQQSLDQGLQFLIQYYNGEERAKGNILERFSAQQFPDLHSELNLSSLELGDSALYFCASSINPGTSGYSTDTQYFGPGTRLTVL.

This clone is a singleton in its sample. V usage is TRBV28 and J usage is TRBJ2-1, with 9 bases that match TRBD2. The CDR3 totals 15 residues. Germline trimming cut 3 bases from V and 2 bases from J; bases unmatched to any gene: 2. CDR1 is MDHEN, CDR2 SYDVKM, per germline. The DNA of the CDR3 is TGTGCCAGCAGTTTCGTAGCGGGAGCCTACAATGAGCAGTTCTTC. Its translation is CASSFVAGAYNEQFF.

The CDR3 DNA sequence: TGTGCCAGCAGTCTATTCAACAGGGGGCATGGGCAGCTGTTTTTT. Translating it yields CASSLFNRGHGQLFF. The J gene is TRBJ2-2, the V gene TRBV28; 9 bases are shared with TRBD1. The V and J ends lost 5 bases and 12 bases, in that order; junction bases with no gene match: 13. The CDR3 contains 15 residues. CDR1 is MDHEN and CDR2 is SYDVKM in the germline V gene.

V and J are TRBV29-1 and TRBJ1-2, with 7 bases that match TRBD1. The germline V gene encodes CDR1 SQVTM and CDR2 ANQGSEA. This CDR3 is built from 13 residues. Trimming removed 4 bases from V and 4 bases from J; junction bases left unmatched: 6. CDR3 loop: CSVGTGQTYGYTF. The CDR3 coding sequence is TGCAGCGTTGGTACGGGACAGACCTATGGCTACACCTTC.

This chain joins TRBV11-3 and TRBJ1-5, with D maybe TRBD1 (6 bases). V gave up 0 bases and J gave up 4 bases, with 13 bases separating them. There are 16 residues in the CDR3. Germline CDR1 is SGHNT and CDR2 is YENEEA. The CDR3 DNA is TGTGCCAGCAGCTTAGATAACAGGGTATCAAATCAGCCCCAGCATTTT. This translates into CASSLDNRVSNQPQHF.

The chain carries TRBV29-1 and TRBJ2-1; TRBD2 matches at 7 bases. The CDR3 contains 15 residues. V lost 3 bases, J lost 4 bases, and 9 bases stayed unmatched. Germline loops: CDR1 SQVTM, CDR2 ANQGSEA. The CDR3 bases are TGCAGCGTTGAGATCAGCGGGACCCGATACAATGAGCAGTTCTTC. It encodes CSVEISGTRYNEQFF.

The V gene is TRBV5-1, the J gene TRBJ2-1, with TRBD2 matching over 10 bases. Unmatched junction bases numbered 7, after V lost 4 bases and J lost 0 bases. The CDR3 covers 17 residues. Germline lookup yields CDR1 SGHRS and CDR2 YFSETQ. CDR3 sequence (DNA): TGCGCCAGCAGCAGAGGACTAGCGGACAACTCCTACAATGAGCAGTTCTTC. This encodes CASSRGLADNSYNEQFF.

A note on this clone: Other DNA sequences in the same sample also yield this CDR3. The chain couples TRBV19 to TRBJ2-7; D may be TRBD2 (6 bases). V was clipped by 3 bases and J by 0 bases, with 6 bases between them. The germline gives CDR1 LNHDA, CDR2 SQIVND (reference sequence). The CDR3 has 13 amino acids. CDR3 residues: CASSIGGSYEQYF. For the CDR3, the DNA is TGTGCCAGTAGTATCGGGGGCTCCTACGAGCAGTACTTC. The full variable domain, with the rest looked up from reference TRBV19 and TRBJ2-7, is DGGITQSPKYLFRKEGQNVTLSCEQNLNHDAMYWYRQDPGQGLRLIYYSQIVNDFQKGDIAEGYSVSREKKESFPLTVTSAQKNPTAFYLCASSIGGSYEQYFGPGTRLTVT.

This clone was observed a single time. V and J are TRBV7-9 and TRBJ2-1; D is possibly TRBD2 (6 bases). CDR1 and CDR2 (germline): SEHNR, FQNEAQ (reference sequence). Trimming removed 2 bases from V and 8 bases from J, with 22 bases in between. This CDR3 region has 17 residues. In nucleotides, the CDR3 is TGTGCCAGCAGCTTAATGTTTCTTCCCTCGCGGGACCATGAGCAGTTCTTC. Its protein product is CASSLMFLPSRDHEQFF.

This chain joins TRBV25-1 and TRBJ2-4; 13 nucleotides align to TRBD2. The CDR3 is 16 amino acids. Germline assignment: CDR1 MGHDK and CDR2 SYGVNS. The V segment lost 4 bases and the J segment 5 bases; nucleotides outside the gene matches: 5. The CDR3 DNA reads as TGTGCCAGCAGTGGGGGACTAGCGGGATTCGAAAACATTCAGTACTTC. This sequence encodes CASSGGLAGFENIQYF.

The J gene is TRBJ2-1, the V gene TRBV7-9, with unresolved D. The CDR3 consists of 14 residues. The V end lost 5 bases, the J end lost 3 bases, and 11 bases lay between the germline ends. Germline V gene lookup returns CDR1 SEHNR and CDR2 FQNEAQ (reference sequence). CDR3 in DNA: TGTGCCAGCAGCCCAAGAACAATCTACAATGAGCAGTTCTTC. This codes for CASSPRTIYNEQFF.

Written as DNA, the CDR3 is TGTGCCAGCAGCTTAGGGGTGTGGGGTGATGGCTACACCTTC. Translating it yields CASSLGVWGDGYTF. V is TRBV7-2 and J is TRBJ1-2; D is uncertain. This CDR3 contains 14 residues. V gave up 1 base and J gave up 6 bases, with 12 bases separating them. Germline V CDR1 and CDR2: SGHTA, FQGNSA.

This clone was observed a handful of times. The rearrangement links TRBV27 to TRBJ2-7; perhaps D is TRBD1 or TRBD2 (5 bases each). The CDR3 is 14 amino acids. Germline loops: CDR1 MNHEY, CDR2 SMNVEV (reference sequence). The V gene lost 7 bases and the J gene lost 1 base, with 14 bases spanning the gap. This chain's CDR3 is CASNPWGRSYEQYF. The CDR3, as DNA: TGTGCCAGCAACCCCTGGGGACGGTCCTACGAGCAGTACTTC.

This chain connects TRBV29-1 to TRBJ2-7, with TRBD1 matching 10 bases. The CDR3 has 15 residues. V was clipped by 0 bases and J by 2 bases; unmatched bases: 4. Per germline, CDR1 SQVTM and CDR2 ANQGSEA. CDR3 bases: TGCAGCGTTGAAGATCTGGGACAGGGGACCTACGAGCAGTACTTC. It translates to CSVEDLGQGTYEQYF.

The V and J genes are TRBV10-3 and TRBJ1-1; perhaps TRBD1 as D (6 bases). Trimming cost V 7 bases and J 4 bases, with 28 bases left between them. Germline assignment: CDR1 ENHRY and CDR2 SYGVKD. The CDR3 is made up of 18 amino acids. The CDR3 coding sequence is TGTGCCATCACCCCCCTAGCAGGGGCACCCGCAATGGGCACTGAAGCTTTCTTT. Translation: CAITPLAGAPAMGTEAFF.

This rearrangement joins TRBV5-1 to TRBJ1-2; TRBD1 might be the D (5 bases). Germline lookup yields CDR1 SGHRS and CDR2 YFSETQ. With 5 bases removed from V and 5 bases from J, the gap between germline ends came to 22 bases. This CDR3 contains 16 residues. CDR3 protein: CASSFDQGSVSYGYTF. The CDR3 nucleotides read TGCGCCAGCAGTTTCGATCAGGGCTCGGTTTCTTATGGCTACACCTTC.

The V and J genes are TRBV10-3 and TRBJ1-1, with 11 bases identical to TRBD1. The CDR3 covers 15 residues. Trimming took 4 bases from V and 3 from J; bases not matched to a gene: 4. From germline, CDR1 is ENHRY and CDR2 SYGVKD. Written as DNA, the CDR3 is TGTGCCATCAGTGGCCGGGACAGGGGGGACACTGAAGCTTTCTTT. Amino acid sequence: CAISGRDRGDTEAFF.

For the CDR3, the DNA is TGTGCCAGTAGTATAGGATACAGGACAGCCTACGAGCAGTACTTC. This gives the protein CASSIGYRTAYEQYF. J is TRBJ2-7 and V is TRBV19, with D perhaps TRBD1 (6 bases). Germline V gene lookup returns CDR1 LNHDA and CDR2 SQIVND (reference sequence). V lost 1 base to trimming and J lost 2 bases, with 12 bases between them. The CDR3 consists of 15 residues.

The CDR3 loop is CASRPQGSGRIHEQFF. The CDR3 nucleotides are TGTGCCAGCAGGCCCCAGGGTAGCGGGAGGATCCATGAGCAGTTCTTC. V and J are TRBV11-2 and TRBJ2-1; 10 bases fit TRBD2. From germline, CDR1 is SGHAT and CDR2 FQNNGV. Trimming took 6 bases from V and 8 from J; bases not matched to a gene: 13. The CDR3 is made up of 16 amino acids.

The genes are TRBV27 and TRBJ2-1, with D tentatively TRBD1 (5 bases). Between the trimmed V and J ends, which lost 8 bases and 0 bases, there was a span of 11 bases. The CDR3 has 14 residues. Germline V gene lookup returns CDR1 MNHEY and CDR2 SMNVEV (reference sequence). The CDR3 protein is CASHRSSSYNEQFF. The DNA of the CDR3 is TGTGCCAGCCACAGGTCGAGCTCCTACAATGAGCAGTTCTTC.

The chain employs TRBV29-1 and TRBJ2-1; 10 nucleotides align to TRBD2. Trimming at V came to 0 bases and at J to 6 bases, leaving 8 bases not matched to a gene. The CDR3 extends over 16 amino acids. Germline CDR1 and CDR2: SQVTM and ANQGSEA. For the CDR3, the DNA is TGCAGCGTTGAAGACGAATCTAGCGGGAGTCTCAATGAGCAGTTCTTC. It yields the protein CSVEDESSGSLNEQFF.

The chain combines TRBV7-9 with TRBJ2-3; D not certain. This CDR3 is built from 12 residues. Germline V gene sequence: CDR1 SEHNR, CDR2 FQNEAQ (reference sequence). Trimming took 1 base from V and 6 from J, leaving 5 bases between them. The CDR3: CASSLEVDTQYF. CDR3 sequence (DNA): TGTGCCAGCAGCTTAGAAGTCGATACGCAGTATTTT.

This CDR3 is CASSEAQARGYTF. The DNA of the CDR3 is TGTGCCAGCAGTGAAGCGCAAGCCCGTGGCTACACCTTC. This chain links TRBV6-1 with TRBJ1-2; D remains ambiguous. From germline, CDR1 is MNHNS and CDR2 SASEGT. The CDR3 runs to 13 residues. Trimming stripped 0 bases from V and 7 bases from J, with 9 bases between.

This clone was recorded only once. The V and J genes are TRBV9 and TRBJ1-1; a possible D gene is TRBD1 (5 bases). The CDR3 is made up of 14 amino acids. Looked up from germline, CDR1 is SGDLS and CDR2 is YYNGEE. The germline V and J ends were trimmed by 0 bases and 4 bases, with 10 bases remaining between them. The CDR3 protein is CASSVEQGITEAFF. The DNA of the CDR3 is TGTGCCAGCAGCGTAGAGCAGGGTATCACTGAAGCTTTCTTT.

This clone was seen just once. The genes are TRBV7-9 and TRBJ2-1, with D possibly being TRBD1 (6 bases). CDR3 length: 16 residues. The germline V gene has CDR1 SEHNR and CDR2 FQNEAQ (reference sequence). The V end was cut by 7 bases, the J end by 3 bases, with 19 bases between. In nucleotides, the CDR3 is TGTGCCAGCATCCCACGGACGGGACACCTCTACAATGAGCAGTTCTTC. Residues: CASIPRTGHLYNEQFF. The full variable domain, with the rest looked up from reference TRBV7-9 and TRBJ2-1, is DTGVSQNPRHKITKRGQNVTFRCDPISEHNRLYWYRQTLGQGPEFLTYFQNEAQLEKSRLLSDRFSAERPKGSFSTLEIQRTEQGDSAMYLCASIPRTGHLYNEQFFGPGTRLTVL.

This sequence joins TRBV6-5 and TRBJ2-5; TRBD2 is a possible D gene (7 bases). The CDR3 totals 16 residues. The germline V and J ends were trimmed by 0 bases and 4 bases, with 15 bases remaining between them. CDR1 is MNHEY, CDR2 SVGAGI, per germline. In DNA form, the CDR3 reads TGTGCCAGCAGTTACTCCGGGCCCGGGGGGCGAGAGACCCAGTACTTC. It translates to CASSYSGPGGRETQYF.

The chain has TRBV24-1 and TRBJ1-6, with D possibly TRBD1 on 5 matching bases. Trimming shortened V by 2 bases and J by 7 bases, and 8 bases separated the two germline ends. Germline assignment: CDR1 KGHDR and CDR2 SFDVKD. The CDR3 extends over 14 amino acids. This CDR3 reads CATSDSGYNSPLHF. CDR3 DNA sequence: TGTGCCACCAGTGATTCAGGGTACAATTCACCCCTCCACTTT.

This clone was seen just once. This chain connects TRBV6-5 to TRBJ1-1; no firm D call. Trimming removed 5 bases from V and 4 bases from J, with 11 bases in between. The CDR3 extends over 13 amino acids. Germline CDR1 reads MNHEY; CDR2 reads SVGAGI. The CDR3 spells CASSPGPFTEAFF. Written as DNA, the CDR3 is TGTGCCAGCAGTCCTGGCCCTTTCACTGAAGCTTTCTTT.

The J gene is TRBJ2-2, the V gene TRBV19; D gene ambiguous. CDR1 LNHDA and CDR2 SQIVND come from the germline V gene (reference sequence). The CDR3 loop spans 14 amino acids. Trimming cost V 0 bases and J 1 base, with 3 bases left between them. The CDR3 sequence: CASSIDLNTGELFF. The DNA of the CDR3 is TGTGCCAGTAGTATAGATCTGAACACCGGGGAGCTGTTTTTT.